This TCR beta chain was identified during a study of breast tumors, draining lymph nodes, adjacent tissues. General observations from the study: Most tumor T cells seemingly derive from lymph node, then expand in tumor. Tumor TCR diversity was below lymph nodes but above nontumor tissue. Tumor T cell lymph node origin was a supported hypothesis, not proven.

Breast cancer patients provided tissue from their axillary draining lymph nodes. Trimming took 2 bases from V and 7 from J; bases not matched to a gene: 11. CDR1 DFQATT and CDR2 SNEGSKA come from the germline V gene (reference sequence). This CDR3 region has 15 residues. From the multiplex PCR reads, TCRdb called clonotypes with MiXCR, one entry per CDR3 protein. The sample consists of some 150,000 distinct CDR3 sequences, 20% to 25% of them appearing once. This clonotype was seen at least ten times. Its antigen is unidentified. This receptor was obtained from a female donor with breast cancer. Some clones in this sample may be carry-over from other donors' samples. The V and J genes are TRBV20-1 and TRBJ2-1; 7 bases fit TRBD1. The sequenced sample was axillary lymph node tissue. The CDR3 here is CSARPPGQGDNEQFF. The CDR3 nucleotides read TGCAGTGCTAGACCCCCAGGGCAGGGGGATAATGAGCAGTTCTTC.